The present TCR beta chain was sequenced within a study of identical twins (dated by TCRdb to 2016 to 2017). For context, the study as a whole: The study deep-sequenced TCR alpha and beta repertoires from monozygotic twins, unrelated adults of various ages and cord blood to test whether fetal clonotypes persist. Replicate twin experiments were performed at different times using different library preparation protocols to rule out contamination. Summary of the overall study and its limitations: In monozygotic twins, recombination models systematically underestimated out-of-frame TCR alpha sharing, but the models matched the sharing seen between unrelated individuals. Compared with coincidental sharing between unrelated individuals, out-of-frame TCR alpha sequences shared between twins had an excess of sequences with low generation probability. Excess twin sharing in beta out-of-frame sequences was weaker because fewer shared sequences lowered the signal-to-noise ratio. Because the same donors could not be followed over many years, conclusions were based on cross-sectional statistical analysis. Invariant T cells such as MAIT and iNKT could partly confound zero-insertion analyses, although diverse VJ usage argued against such confounding for most clonotypes. Fewer insertions were carried by abundant cord blood beta clonotypes; a weaker similar trend was observed in young adult naive repertoires, while no such trend was observed in memory repertoires.

Every donor in the study was a healthy Caucasian. Three pairs of female monozygotic twins, all aged roughly 18 to 30 years, made up the twin cohort. Positive isolation kits from Invitrogen were used to isolate the CD4+ and CD8+ T cell populations. Library preparation was by 5' RACE. The data were produced on an Illumina HiSeq 2000. A universal primer binding site was added through template switching, and the final cDNA carried a unique molecular identifier so that TCR cDNA molecules could be counted accurately. Specific primers in the conserved constant-segment region were used to synthesize first-strand cDNA for the TCR alpha and beta chains. Each cDNA library was double barcoded, with a SMART-Mk sample barcode plus Illumina barcodes, to control for contamination. TruSeq adapter sequences and Illumina sample barcodes were added in two successive PCR steps. TCR alpha and beta cDNA libraries were sequenced on the Illumina HiSeq platform with custom primers. Per the source publication's procedure: MiGEC processed the raw reads to extract unique molecular identifiers, while MiXCR was used to determine the CDR3 positions. For each individual, recombination models were inferred using an EM algorithm with the repgenHMM and IGoR tools. Shared clonotypes were analyzed with the tcR package in R, and sharing was normalized by the product of cloneset sizes. To study raw recombination without the effects of thymic and clonal selection, out-of-frame nonproductive sequences were analyzed. The public reads were run again by TCRdb, first through fastp at Q25 and then through MiXCR, and only productive beta chains were kept. Every distinct CDR3 protein forms one entry, paired with its most common genes and DNA. TCRdb, not the original authors, processed these V and J calls. In this sample the table shows approximately 250,000 distinct CDR3 sequences, 5.5% to 7.5% of which occur a single time. The ten largest clones add up to about 15% of the sample.

There are many counts of this clonotype. Its recognized antigen is unknown. Base qualities were left out, and no much larger clone turns up one base away. Between the V and J ends, shortened by 2 bases and 7 bases respectively, the junction contains 18 bases. Its CDR3 holds 16 amino acids, cysteine through phenylalanine. CDR3 DNA is the only sequence kept; it has 48 bases, read in frame from the first base. This sample was also put to use in a study of T cells expressing NK-cell markers. Drawing on the second study: TCR beta-chain repertoires were profiled in sorted CD3+CD56+NKG2C+, CD3+CD56+NKG2C- and CD3+CD56-NKG2C+ T-cell subsets from about 8 donors. Among the eight sequenced donors, only one was HCMV-seronegative, while the other seven were HCMV-seropositive. In several experiments an anti-gammadeltaTCR antibody was added to restrict sorting to alphabetaTCR-expressing T cells. In about six donors, the dominant CD3+CD56+NKG2C+ clonotypes were found to rank among the top 10 CD8+ clonotypes and to make up about 1.0-8% of CD8+ T cells. Those dominant clonotypes were again the most abundant among CD3+CD56-NKG2C+ cells in several donors, at about 25-60.1%. It remained unclear whether the expanded NKG2C-expressing T cell clones were specific for HCMV antigens. The study sequenced eight donors, all healthy volunteers chosen at random: three men and five women. To determine HCMV serostatus, a commercial ELISA kit was used to detect HCMV-specific IgG in serum. MIGEC was used to demultiplex reads and group the reads by UMI, and MiTCR was used to assemble and quantify clonotypes. Only TCR cDNA sequences supported by at least two reads were kept to exclude erroneous sequences. The tcR package was used for downstream repertoire analysis, and clonotypes were matched across fractions by CDR3 nucleotide sequence plus V segment. VDJmatch was used to annotate antigen specificity against VDJdb, with one amino acid substitution in CDR3 allowed.

This clonotype was sampled from a woman between 18 and 29 years old in good health. Sequencing input: CD8+ T cells sorted from blood. Recombination linked TRBV12-3 or TRBV12-4 to TRBJ2-1; the D assignment is uncertain and may be TRBD1 or TRBD2, with 7 bases supporting each. At the DNA level, the sequence is TGTGCCAGCAGTTTAATGGTAGCAGGGGGGGAAAATGAGCAGTTCTTC. This translates into CASSLMVAGGENEQFF.